Following are 17 T cell receptor beta chains from one sample sequenced in a study of T cells in lung cancer brain metastases. TCRdb's copy holds only in-frame clones and misses some; the assay was immunoSEQ multiplex PCR. The data contain several thousand clones, approximately 85% of them singletons. Source material: tumor tissue from the primary lung tumor. The receptors originated from a man aged 45-65 years with non-small cell lung cancer.

The V and J genes are TRBV18 and TRBJ1-5; 9 nucleotides match TRBD1. Per germline, CDR1 KGHSH and CDR2 LQKENI. The CDR3 consists of 17 residues. The J segment lost 2 bases and the V segment lost 5 bases, leaving 10 bases of the junction unmatched. The CDR3 nucleotides are TGTGCCAGCTCAACCGGGACAGGGTTGGTGGGCAATCAGCCCCAGCATTTT. Its translation is CASSTGTGLVGNQPQHF.

The chain combines TRBV5-1 with TRBJ1-4; the D is unclear. The CDR3 runs 12 residues. V lost 2 bases and J 10 bases, leaving 9 bases between the germline ends. Per the germline V gene, CDR1 is SGHRS and CDR2 is YFSETQ. In DNA form, the CDR3 reads TGCGCCAGCAGCTTTGAGGATGGAAAACTGTTTTTT. It yields the protein CASSFEDGKLFF.

This sequence joins TRBV7-9 and TRBJ1-1; 7 nucleotides align to TRBD1. The V gene end was trimmed by 5 bases and the J gene end by 3 bases; junction bases not matched to a gene: 6. Per the germline V gene, CDR1 is SEHNR and CDR2 is FQNEAQ (reference sequence). This CDR3 region has 14 residues. The CDR3 loop is CASSTQGGDTEAFF. Written as DNA, the CDR3 is TGTGCCAGCAGCACTCAGGGGGGGGACACTGAAGCTTTCTTT. The full variable domain, with the rest looked up from reference TRBV7-9 and TRBJ1-1, is DTGVSQNPRHKITKRGQNVTFRCDPISEHNRLYWYRQTLGQGPEFLTYFQNEAQLEKSRLLSDRFSAERPKGSFSTLEIQRTEQGDSAMYLCASSTQGGDTEAFFGQGTRLTVV.

The chain links TRBV6-5 to TRBJ1-2; perhaps TRBD1 as D (6 bases). V dropped 6 bases and J dropped 4 bases, with 15 bases sitting between them. This CDR3 is 14 amino acids long. From germline, CDR1 is MNHEY and CDR2 SVGAGI. CDR3 sequence reads: CASRGGGGAYGYTF. CDR3 nucleotide sequence: TGTGCCAGCAGGGGTGGAGGGGGGGCCTATGGCTACACCTTC.

About this clone: It may be a read error: a sequence one base away is much more abundant. V and J are TRBV4-1 and TRBJ2-1; 12 bases align to TRBD2. V shed 5 bases and J 5 bases; nucleotides not matched to a gene: 10. The CDR3 is 17 amino acids. CDR1 MGHRA and CDR2 YSYEKL come from the germline V gene. This CDR3 is CASSSSFGLAGNNEQFF. The DNA for the CDR3 is TGCGCCAGCAGCTCATCATTCGGACTAGCGGGGAACAATGAGCAGTTCTTC.

The V gene is TRBV5-6, the J gene TRBJ1-1, with D unclear. V was shortened by 0 bases and J by 4 bases, with 10 bases between the two germline ends. This CDR3 contains 14 residues. Germline V gene data show CDR1 as SGHDT and CDR2 as YYEEEE. CDR3 in amino acids: CASSLAGRGTEAFF. CDR3 coding DNA: TGTGCCAGCAGCTTGGCTGGGCGGGGCACTGAAGCTTTCTTT.

This chain joins TRBV13 and TRBJ2-7; no clear D gene. In germline, CDR1 is PRHDT, CDR2 FYEKMQ (reference sequence). The length of the CDR3 is 16 residues. V lost 1 base to trimming and J lost 2 bases, with 15 bases between them. The CDR3, as DNA: TGTGCCAGCAGCTTAGTAGGCCGGCTAAAAACCTACGAGCAGTACTTC. Translating gives CASSLVGRLKTYEQYF.

This rearrangement joins TRBV2 to TRBJ2-7; 8 bases match TRBD1. V dropped 3 bases and J dropped 0; count of bases not matched to a gene: 4. Germline V CDR1 and CDR2: SNHLY, FYNNEI. CDR3 length: 15 residues. The CDR3 coding sequence is TGTGCCAGCAGTGAGAGCAGGGGGCTCTCCTACGAGCAGTACTTC. Encoded protein: CASSESRGLSYEQYF.

The rearrangement uses TRBV5-1 and TRBJ2-7; 9 bases line up with TRBD2. Unmatched junction bases numbered 14, after V lost 4 bases and J lost 0 bases. Germline-derived CDR1 and CDR2 are SGHRS and YFSETQ. The CDR3 length is 18 residues. The CDR3 DNA follows: TGCGCCAGCAGCGCGGGACTAGCTAGACTCGGCCTCTCCTACGAGCAGTACTTC. Translated, it gives CASSAGLARLGLSYEQYF.

V gene TRBV10-3 combines with J gene TRBJ2-1, with D possibly called TRBD1 or TRBD2 (7 bases each). The CDR3 runs 14 residues. CDR1 is ENHRY, CDR2 SYGVKD, per germline. Trimming stripped 8 bases from V and 7 bases from J, with 18 bases between. In DNA form, the CDR3 reads TGTGCCATCGCCTCCAGGGGGGAGGGGAATGAGCAGTTCTTC. Amino acids: CAIASRGEGNEQFF.

This chain joins TRBV28 and TRBJ2-5, with 7 bases aligning to TRBD1. The V segment lost 4 bases and the J segment 5 bases; nucleotides outside the gene matches: 4. Germline CDR1 and CDR2: MDHEN and SYDVKM. CDR3 length: 13 residues. CDR3 sequence (DNA): TGTGCCAGCAGTTGGACAGGATCCGAGACCCAGTACTTC. Amino acid sequence: CASSWTGSETQYF.

The chain uses TRBV29-1 and TRBJ1-4, with a weak D call TRBD1 (5 bases). CDR1 is SQVTM and CDR2 is ANQGSEA in the germline V gene. This CDR3 is 13 amino acids long. The V gene lost 7 bases and the J gene lost 5 bases, with 14 bases spanning the gap. CDR3 DNA: TGCAGCGAAGGGGAGGGTCTGAATGAAAAACTGTTTTTT. It specifies CSEGEGLNEKLFF.

This clone was seen once. The genes are TRBV19 and TRBJ1-1, with no clear D. The CDR3 runs 14 residues. V lost 5 bases, J lost 1 base, and 11 bases lay in between. Germline V lookup: CDR1 LNHDA, CDR2 SQIVND (reference sequence). The CDR3 reads CASSAWSGNTEAFF. CDR3 nucleotides: TGTGCCAGTAGTGCATGGTCCGGGAACACTGAAGCTTTCTTT.

V is TRBV12-1 and J is TRBJ2-1; TRBD1, the D gene given by the table, was not confirmed from the DNA. TRBV12-1 is deemed a pseudogene. The CDR3 spans 15 residues. The CDR3 spells CASSLWATSYNEQFF. CDR3 bases: TGTGCCAGCAGCTTGTGGGCCACCTCCTACAATGAGCAGTTCTTC.

The chain has TRBV6-1 and TRBJ2-3; D gene uncertain. This CDR3 has 13 residues. Trimming cost V 1 base and J 8 bases, with 10 bases left between them. Germline V CDR1 and CDR2: MNHNS, SASEGT. CDR3 nucleotides: TGTGCCAGCAGTGAAGGGTTAGCAGCTACGCAGTATTTT. Amino acid sequence: CASSEGLAATQYF.

This clone was recorded only once. The chain combines TRBV5-3 with TRBJ1-5, with a weak D call TRBD1 (5 bases). TRBV5-3 is classed as an ORF, of uncertain function. V lost 2 bases and J 6 bases, leaving 18 bases between the germline ends. The length of the CDR3 is 16 residues. CDR3 sequence: CARSFGGSLCSQPQHF. The DNA of the CDR3 is TGTGCCAGAAGCTTTGGGGGTTCCCTTTGTTCTCAGCCCCAGCATTTT.

This chain uses TRBV6-1 with TRBJ1-6; maybe TRBD1 (5 bases). Per germline, CDR1 MNHNS and CDR2 SASEGT. The CDR3 covers 15 residues. The V end was cut by 5 bases, the J end by 7 bases, with 15 bases between. The CDR3 coding sequence is TGTGCCAGCAGTAGGGACCCCACCGCGAATTCACCCCTCCACTTT. Translated: CASSRDPTANSPLHF.